The clone carrying this TCR beta chain has a handful of counts. The antigen is unknown. The CDR3 loop spans 15 amino acids. The V and J ends lost 0 bases and 3 bases respectively, with 11 bases between them. CDR1 and CDR2 (germline): MGHRA, YSYEKL. Profiled with immunoSEQ multiplex PCR; TCRdb holds only in-frame clones, not every one. Of 90,000 to 150,000 clones listed, 80% to 90% are singletons. This entry belongs to a study of cytomegalovirus exposure and HLA in healthy donors. Study in general: The 120 or so validation repertoires were produced on the same platform as the 650 or so repertoires of the first cohort. This was reported in a later analysis. Whole-study results and caveats: Most TCR sequences were uncommon, yet certain public TCRs appeared in many donors. The listing of some 170 TCR beta chains classed them as cytomegalovirus-associated. Three CMV-associated chains were confirmed in vitro to be specific for CMV antigens.

The sequenced sample consisted of PBMCs. This TCR was sampled from a man younger than 35 in good health and CMV-seropositive. The chain recombines TRBV4-1 with TRBJ1-2, with D hard to call. In DNA form, the CDR3 reads TGCGCCAGCAGCCAAGAGGCGGGGTATGACTATGGCTACACCTTC. Translating gives CASSQEAGYDYGYTF.